Following are 20 T cell receptor beta chains from one sample sequenced in a study of graft-versus-host responses after intestinal transplantation. Their cognate antigens are unknown. Measured with immunoSEQ multiplex PCR; TCRdb has only the in-frame clones, and not every one. Altogether about 110,000 clones are present, roughly 92% being singletons, with the ten largest covering approximately 0.22%. Specimen: unstimulated CD4+ T cells sorted from spleen or lymph node cells, collected before transplant. The receptor set was obtained from a human donor who was the organ donor for an intestinal transplant.

In its sample, this clone was seen once. The genes are TRBV27 and TRBJ2-1; D gene ambiguous. The V and J ends lost 2 bases and 3 bases respectively, with 8 bases between them. The CDR3 has 14 residues. The germline V gene has CDR1 MNHEY and CDR2 SMNVEV (reference sequence). The CDR3 DNA sequence: TGTGCCAGCAGTTTAAGTGCATACTACAATGAGCAGTTCTTC. Encoded protein: CASSLSAYYNEQFF.

This clone was observed once. At one end, the junction sequence differs from germline, possibly due to a read error. The chain recombines TRBV7-7 with TRBJ1-5, with D possibly matching TRBD1 (5 bases). The CDR3 is 16 residues long. Germline V gene data show CDR1 as SSHAT and CDR2 as FNYEAQ (reference sequence). The CDR3 region is CASSSDSGLSNQPQHF. The DNA of the CDR3 is TGTGCTAGCAGCTCAGACAGCGGTCTTAGCAATCAGCCCCAGCATTTT.

V gene TRBV29-1 combines with J gene TRBJ1-1; D unclear. Trimming took 6 bases from V and 1 from J, leaving 9 bases between them. This CDR3 comprises 12 residues. From germline, CDR1 is SQVTM and CDR2 ANQGSEA. In DNA, the CDR3 is TGCAGCGTCCGTGCTACGAACACTGAAGCTTTCTTT. Its protein product is CSVRATNTEAFF.

This chain uses TRBV10-3 with TRBJ2-2; TRBD2 matches at 11 bases. The CDR3 has 19 residues. V shed 6 bases and J 0 bases; nucleotides not matched to a gene: 12. CDR1 ENHRY and CDR2 SYGVKD come from the germline V gene. The CDR3, as DNA: TGTGCCATCAGGCCCGAACTGGGACTAGCGGAGGCGAACACCGGGGAGCTGTTTTTT. Translation gives CAIRPELGLAEANTGELFF.

In this sample, this clone turned up once. The chain is built from TRBV6-1 and TRBJ1-5, with TRBD1 matching 8 bases. Germline V gene data show CDR1 as MNHNS and CDR2 as SASEGT. Unmatched junction bases numbered 8, after V lost 4 bases and J lost 6 bases. The CDR3 consists of 15 residues. The CDR3 DNA sequence: TGTGCCAGCAGTGTTGGGCAGGGGGCTTCTCAGCCCCAGCATTTT. Translating gives CASSVGQGASQPQHF.

The sample holds one count of this clone. This chain links TRBV7-2 with TRBJ2-3, with D tentatively TRBD2 (7 bases). In germline, CDR1 is SGHTA, CDR2 FQGNSA. Trimming cost V 2 bases and J 4 bases, with 16 bases left between them. The CDR3 spans 16 residues. CDR3 nucleotides: TGTGCCAGCAGCTTACTCCGTGGGGGGGCGGCAGATACGCAGTATTTT. Its translation is CASSLLRGGAADTQYF.

V usage is TRBV30 and J usage is TRBJ2-7; D is ambiguous. Germline lookup yields CDR1 GTSNPN and CDR2 SVGIG (reference sequence). V was trimmed by 4 bases and J by 0 bases, leaving 13 bases between them. This CDR3 has 14 residues. CDR3 region: CAWNRLPGSYEQYF. The CDR3 DNA reads as TGTGCCTGGAATCGTCTCCCGGGCTCCTACGAGCAGTACTTC.

The rearrangement joins TRBV2 to TRBJ2-6; D remains ambiguous. V lost 4 bases and J lost 5, with 24 bases in between. Per the germline V gene, CDR1 is SNHLY and CDR2 is FYNNEI. This CDR3 contains 19 residues. CDR3 in amino acids: CASSVCCYRYKSRANVLTF. CDR3 sequence (DNA): TGTGCCAGCAGTGTATGTTGTTACCGATACAAAAGTCGGGCCAACGTCCTGACTTTC.

The rearrangement uses TRBV4-3 and TRBJ1-1, with D uncertain. V shed 0 bases and J shed 3 bases, with 8 bases lying between them. The germline gives CDR1 LGHNA, CDR2 YSLEER. This CDR3 is built from 14 residues. This chain's CDR3 is CASSQEGRDTEAFF. In DNA form, the CDR3 reads TGCGCCAGCAGCCAAGAGGGGAGGGACACTGAAGCTTTCTTT.

Concerning this clone itself: Compared with germline, one end of the junction differs, possibly owing to a read error. The gene calls are TRBV7-7 and TRBJ2-5; D uncertain. CDR3 length equals 13 residues. Looked up from germline, CDR1 is SSHAT and CDR2 is FNYEAQ (reference sequence). Here the CDR3 reads CASSLKFSETQYF. CDR3 nucleotide sequence: TGTGCTAGCAGCTTAAAGTTTTCAGAGACCCAGTACTTC.

V gene TRBV27 combines with J gene TRBJ2-7, with D possibly called TRBD1 or TRBD2 (5 bases each). Deletions cut 5 bases from V and 6 bases from J, with 14 bases between. Germline-derived CDR1 and CDR2 are MNHEY and SMNVEV (reference sequence). The CDR3 has 13 amino acids. The chain's CDR3 is CASSRPGTAEQYF. In nucleotides, the CDR3 is TGTGCCAGCAGTCGGCCTGGGACCGCCGAGCAGTACTTC.

The rearrangement uses TRBV2 and TRBJ2-3; 14 nucleotides agree with TRBD2. V shed 4 bases and J 1 base; nucleotides not matched to a gene: 1. Germline V gives CDR1 SNHLY, CDR2 FYNNEI. CDR3 length equals 16 residues. Written as DNA, the CDR3 is TGTGCCAGCAGTGCGGGACTAGCGGGAGGCACAGATACGCAGTATTTT. Translated, it gives CASSAGLAGGTDTQYF.

V and J are TRBV4-1 and TRBJ1-2; no clear D. The CDR3 length is 13 residues. Trimming removed 0 bases from V and 4 bases from J, with 6 bases in between. Germline CDR1 and CDR2: MGHRA and YSYEKL. The CDR3 sequence: CASSQDRGYGYTF. The CDR3 DNA reads as TGCGCCAGCAGCCAAGATCGAGGCTATGGCTACACCTTC.

The chain recombines TRBV5-1 with TRBJ2-3; tentatively, D is TRBD1 (5 bases). CDR1 and CDR2 from the germline V gene are SGHRS and YFSETQ. The CDR3 sequence is 11 residues long. Trimming cost V 1 base and J 11 bases, with 8 bases left between them. The CDR3 reads CASSLRTGQYF. Here the CDR3 DNA reads TGCGCCAGCAGCTTGCGCACAGGGCAGTATTTT.

The rearrangement joins TRBV6-5 to TRBJ2-6; 8 bases are shared with TRBD1. There are 15 residues in the CDR3. The junction had 3 bases not matched to a gene; V was cut back by 6 bases and J by 2 bases. Germline V lookup: CDR1 MNHEY, CDR2 SVGAGI. The CDR3 bases are TGTGCCAGCAGCCAGACAGGGGCTGGGGCCAACGTCCTGACTTTC. The encoded protein is CASSQTGAGANVLTF.

The chain couples TRBV21-1 to TRBJ2-7; the table assigns TRBD1, which was not confirmed against the DNA. TRBV21-1 constitutes a pseudogene. The CDR3 extends over 16 amino acids. CDR3 DNA: TGTGCCAGCAGCAGAGGAGTCGGGACAGGGGGCCGAGAGCAGTACTTC. It codes for CASSRGVGTGGREQYF.

This rearrangement joins TRBV4-1 to TRBJ1-3; tentative D call: TRBD1 (5 bases). CDR1 and CDR2 (germline): MGHRA, YSYEKL. The ends were cut back, 0 bases at V and 4 bases at J, with 19 bases in the middle. The CDR3 length is 18 residues. The CDR3 nucleotides are TGCGCCAGCAGCCAAGATCTGATTTTAGAAGGGGTAGGAAACACCATATATTTT. As protein: CASSQDLILEGVGNTIYF.

The chain joins TRBV7-9 to TRBJ2-2, with 9 bases matching TRBD1. The CDR3 runs 17 residues. From germline, CDR1 is SEHNR and CDR2 FQNEAQ (reference sequence). Trimming at V came to 5 bases and at J to 5 bases, leaving 12 bases not matched to a gene. CDR3 in DNA: TGTGCCAGCAGCCGATACGGACAGGGGTTTAGGACCGGGGAGCTGTTTTTT. It is translated as CASSRYGQGFRTGELFF.

The J gene is TRBJ1-2, the V gene TRBV30; possible D gene TRBD1, 6 bases. V gave up 2 bases and J gave up 8 bases, with 15 bases separating them. Germline V gene data show CDR1 as GTSNPN and CDR2 as SVGIG (reference sequence). The CDR3 is 13 amino acids. Written as DNA, the CDR3 is TGTGCCTGGAGTTTTCTTGGGCAGGGGGGCTACACCTTC. Its protein is CAWSFLGQGGYTF.

This sequence joins TRBV27 and TRBJ2-1; D is uncertain. The germline CDR1 and CDR2 sequences are MNHEY and SMNVEV (reference sequence). Trimming removed 4 bases from V and 4 bases from J, with 23 bases in between. The CDR3 contains 18 residues. Here the CDR3 reads CASSSPPQGPRNYNEQFF. The DNA of the CDR3 is TGTGCCAGCAGTTCACCACCCCAAGGTCCTAGGAATTACAATGAGCAGTTCTTC.